This is a list of T cell receptor beta chains from one sample in a study of blood T cell repertoires in COVID-19. Data came from immunoSEQ multiplex PCR; TCRdb stores just in-frame clones and leaves some out. The sample has about 250,000 clones; about nine tenths are singletons. Sequenced: PBMCs or T cells enriched from blood (not recorded which). The receptor source for this set is a woman in her late teens or twenties who had recovered from COVID-19. Both conserved end residues are part of each CDR3.

j_call: TRBJ1-1; v_call: TRBV4-1; cdr3_length: 13; cdr3_aa: CASSQAGNTEAFF
j_call: TRBJ1-2; v_call: TRBV5-4; cdr3_length: 16; cdr3_aa: CASSPLDRGFGYGYTF
j_call: TRBJ1-3; v_call: TRBV7-3; cdr3_length: 17; cdr3_aa: CASSLGVTGDSGNTIYF
j_call: TRBJ2-2; v_call: TRBV27; cdr3_length: 16; cdr3_aa: CASSYARTSDTGELFF
j_call: TRBJ1-1; v_call: TRBV3-1/TRBV3-2; cdr3_length: 15; cdr3_aa: CASRQTGTGIPEAFF
j_call: TRBJ2-2; v_call: TRBV24-1; cdr3_length: 13; cdr3_aa: CATGDRNTGELFF
j_call: TRBJ1-2; v_call: TRBV9; cdr3_length: 16; cdr3_aa: CASSSQGLPDFYGYTF
j_call: TRBJ2-3; v_call: TRBV3-1/TRBV3-2; cdr3_length: 19; cdr3_aa: CASSPRLAGEKEPTDTQYF
j_call: TRBJ2-1; v_call: TRBV28; cdr3_length: 11; cdr3_aa: CASSKTSAQFF
j_call: TRBJ2-3; v_call: TRBV2; cdr3_length: 12; cdr3_aa: CASGGRTDTQYF
j_call: TRBJ2-4; v_call: TRBV6-6; cdr3_length: 14; cdr3_aa: CASSTWRLGNIQYF
j_call: TRBJ1-1; v_call: TRBV6-4; cdr3_length: 12; cdr3_aa: CASNRVNTEAFF
j_call: TRBJ2-4; v_call: TRBV3-1/TRBV3-2; cdr3_length: 13; cdr3_aa: CASSRGEQPIQYF
j_call: TRBJ2-7; v_call: TRBV11-3; cdr3_length: 14; cdr3_aa: CASSLYTRPDEQYF
j_call: TRBJ1-4; v_call: TRBV27; cdr3_length: 12; cdr3_aa: CASSLLNRKLFF
j_call: TRBJ1-1; v_call: TRBV4-1; cdr3_length: 16; cdr3_aa: CASSQVEQGWNTEAFF
j_call: TRBJ2-2; v_call: TRBV4-3; cdr3_length: 21; cdr3_aa: CASSQDPGGASIRHNTGELFF
j_call: TRBJ1-1; v_call: TRBV29-1; cdr3_length: 14; cdr3_aa: CSTGSGIMNTEAFF
j_call: TRBJ2-7; v_call: TRBV7-3; cdr3_length: 17; cdr3_aa: CASSRGGGGPSSYEQYF
j_call: TRBJ1-6; v_call: TRBV10-3; cdr3_length: 15; cdr3_aa: CAISGGSFRDSPLHF
j_call: TRBJ2-7; v_call: TRBV19; cdr3_length: 13; cdr3_aa: CASSPRRAYEQYF
j_call: TRBJ1-1; v_call: TRBV7-9; cdr3_length: 13; cdr3_aa: CASSTKVNTEAFF
j_call: TRBJ1-2; v_call: TRBV6-5; cdr3_length: 13; cdr3_aa: CASRIQRDYGYTF
j_call: TRBJ2-3; v_call: TRBV9; cdr3_length: 14; cdr3_aa: CASGMGGFTDTQYF
j_call: TRBJ2-2; v_call: TRBV4-3; cdr3_length: 18; cdr3_aa: CASSQDSGDPLWTGELFF
j_call: TRBJ1-5; v_call: TRBV23-1; cdr3_length: 16; cdr3_aa: CASSRPDRVSNQPQHF
j_call: TRBJ1-1; v_call: TRBV11-2; cdr3_length: 15; cdr3_aa: CASSPRPRDRAEAFF
j_call: TRBJ2-7; v_call: TRBV11-3; cdr3_length: 14; cdr3_aa: CASSEVRGSYEQYF
j_call: TRBJ1-1; v_call: TRBV4-1; cdr3_length: 14; cdr3_aa: CASSPQERNTEAFF
j_call: TRBJ2-2; v_call: TRBV15; cdr3_length: 17; cdr3_aa: CATSRDRAGPGGGELFF
j_call: TRBJ1-6; v_call: TRBV28; cdr3_length: 15; cdr3_aa: CASSFRDRDYSPLHF
j_call: TRBJ2-1; v_call: TRBV3-1/TRBV3-2; cdr3_length: 12; cdr3_aa: CASSQAGNEQFF
j_call: TRBJ1-3; v_call: TRBV18; cdr3_length: 15; cdr3_aa: CASSRDSSSGNTIYF
j_call: TRBJ1-1; v_call: TRBV7-9; cdr3_length: 14; cdr3_aa: CASSPGGVGTEAFF
j_call: TRBJ2-3; v_call: TRBV7-8; cdr3_length: 17; cdr3_aa: CASSRAGASDPTDTQYF
j_call: TRBJ2-2; v_call: TRBV21-1; cdr3_length: 18; cdr3_aa: CASSKALLDSLETGELFF
j_call: TRBJ2-7; v_call: TRBV7-8; cdr3_length: 17; cdr3_aa: CASSSMGTSGGVYEQYF
j_call: TRBJ2-7; v_call: TRBV5-1; cdr3_length: 15; cdr3_aa: CASSRRTSGTYEQYF
j_call: TRBJ1-2; v_call: TRBV28; cdr3_length: 20; cdr3_aa: CASSHPAQTGGEYLYYGYTF
j_call: TRBJ1-2; v_call: TRBV7-9; cdr3_length: 9; cdr3_aa: CASSPRQGF
j_call: TRBJ1-2; v_call: TRBV5-6; cdr3_length: 15; cdr3_aa: CASSPGGTGAYGYTF
j_call: TRBJ2-1; v_call: TRBV7-8; cdr3_length: 16; cdr3_aa: CASSLVTSWSYNEQFF
j_call: TRBJ2-1; v_call: TRBV9; cdr3_length: 15; cdr3_aa: CASSVSPSNYNEQFF
j_call: TRBJ1-4; v_call: TRBV12-5; cdr3_length: 15; cdr3_aa: CASGLWSGGGEKLFF